A selection of T cell receptor beta chains follows, all from one sample in a study of Graves' ophthalmopathy and Graves' hyperthyroidism. MiXCR, run by TCRdb on the multiplex PCR reads, gives a single entry per CDR3 protein. The sample yields over 450,000 distinct CDR3 sequences, about 15% seen once. Source material: blood. The receptor source for this set is a woman aged 25 to 39 with Graves' ophthalmopathy. The conserved cysteine and the conserved F or W are not part of the CDR3 here. Each record gives: clone size, V gene, CDR3 protein. Size is omitted from some rows. Given values are once, few, many or a class for expanded clones.

clone_size: many
v_call: TRBV11-2
cdr3_aa: ASSLERYTGELF

clone_size: few
v_call: TRBV30
cdr3_aa: AWSTGFSRFNTEAF

clone_size: many
v_call: TRBV6-5
cdr3_aa: ASSYAGIATYNEQF

clone_size: many
v_call: TRBV24-1
cdr3_aa: ATSSGQSRPYEQY

clone_size: few
v_call: TRBV4-1
cdr3_aa: ASSHTPTTRNQPQH

clone_size: -
v_call: TRBV11-2
cdr3_aa: ASSPPRRPYEQY

clone_size: few
v_call: TRBV7-6
cdr3_aa: ASSLGPGELC

clone_size: many
v_call: TRBV28
cdr3_aa: ASSLRGFEAF

clone_size: many
v_call: TRBV11-2
cdr3_aa: ASSHTVGGEQY

clone_size: few
v_call: TRBV2
cdr3_aa: ASISSGGNTGELF

clone_size: many
v_call: TRBV4-1
cdr3_aa: ASSQSETGTYEQY